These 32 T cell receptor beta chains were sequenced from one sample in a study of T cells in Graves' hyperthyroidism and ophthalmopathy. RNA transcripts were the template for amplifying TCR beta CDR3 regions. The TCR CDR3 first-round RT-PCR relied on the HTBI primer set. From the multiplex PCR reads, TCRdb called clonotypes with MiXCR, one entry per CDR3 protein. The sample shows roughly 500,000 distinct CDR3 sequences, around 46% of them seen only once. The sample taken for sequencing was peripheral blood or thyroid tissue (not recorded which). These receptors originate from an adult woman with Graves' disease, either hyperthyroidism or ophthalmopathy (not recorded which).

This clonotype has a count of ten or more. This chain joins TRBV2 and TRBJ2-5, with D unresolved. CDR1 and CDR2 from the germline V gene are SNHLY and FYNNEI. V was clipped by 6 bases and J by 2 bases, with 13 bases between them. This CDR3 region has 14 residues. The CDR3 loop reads CASSQGRSQETQYF. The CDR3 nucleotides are TGTGCCAGCAGCCAAGGACGTTCTCAAGAGACCCAGTACTTC.

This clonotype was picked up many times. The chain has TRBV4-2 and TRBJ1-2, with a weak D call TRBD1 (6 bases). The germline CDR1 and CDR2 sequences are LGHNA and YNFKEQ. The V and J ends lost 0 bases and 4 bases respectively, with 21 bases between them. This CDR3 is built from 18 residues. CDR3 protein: CASSQDLADPNRAYGYTF. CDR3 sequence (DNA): TGTGCCAGCAGCCAAGATCTAGCGGACCCCAACAGGGCCTATGGCTACACCTTC.

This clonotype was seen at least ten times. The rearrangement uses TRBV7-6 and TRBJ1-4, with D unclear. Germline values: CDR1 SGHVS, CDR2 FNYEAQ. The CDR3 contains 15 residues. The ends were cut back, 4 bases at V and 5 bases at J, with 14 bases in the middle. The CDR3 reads CASSSIDGRNEKLFF. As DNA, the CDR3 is TGTGCCAGCAGCTCCATCGACGGAAGGAATGAAAAACTGTTTTTT. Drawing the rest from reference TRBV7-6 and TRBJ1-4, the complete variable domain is GAGVSQSPRYKVTKRGQDVALRCDPISGHVSLYWYRQALGQGPEFLTYFNYEAQQDKSGLPNDRFSAERPEGSISTLTIQRTEQRDSAMYRCASSSIDGRNEKLFFGSGTQLSVL.

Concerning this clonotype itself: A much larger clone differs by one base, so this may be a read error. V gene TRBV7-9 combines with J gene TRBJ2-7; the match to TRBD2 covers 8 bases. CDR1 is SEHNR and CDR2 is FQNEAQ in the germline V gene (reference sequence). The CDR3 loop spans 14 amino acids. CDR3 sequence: CAGSRGLAAYEQYF. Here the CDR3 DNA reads TGTGCCGGCAGCCGAGGACTAGCCGCCTACGAGCAGTACTTC.

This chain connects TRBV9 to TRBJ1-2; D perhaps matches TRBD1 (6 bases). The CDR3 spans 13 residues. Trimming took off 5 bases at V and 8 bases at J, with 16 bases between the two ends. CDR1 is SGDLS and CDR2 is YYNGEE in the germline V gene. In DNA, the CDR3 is TGTGCCAGCAGTTACTCGAGGACAGAGGGCTACACCTTC. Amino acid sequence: CASSYSRTEGYTF. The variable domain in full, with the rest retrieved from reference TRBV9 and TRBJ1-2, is DSGVTQTPKHLITATGQRVTLRCSPRSGDLSVYWYQQSLDQGLQFLIQYYNGEERAKGNILERFSAQQFPDLHSELNLSSLELGDSALYFCASSYSRTEGYTFGSGTRLTVV.

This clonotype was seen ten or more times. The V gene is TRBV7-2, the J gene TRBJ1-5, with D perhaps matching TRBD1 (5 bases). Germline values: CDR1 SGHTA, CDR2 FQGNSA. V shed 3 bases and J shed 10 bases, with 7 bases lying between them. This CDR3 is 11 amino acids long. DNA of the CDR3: TGTGCCAGCAGCTTTCAGGGTCCCCAGCATTTT. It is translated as CASSFQGPQHF.

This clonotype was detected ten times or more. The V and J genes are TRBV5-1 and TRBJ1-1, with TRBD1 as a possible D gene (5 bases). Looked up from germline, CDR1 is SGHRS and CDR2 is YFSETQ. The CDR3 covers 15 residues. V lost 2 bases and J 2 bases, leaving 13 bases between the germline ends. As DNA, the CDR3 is TGCGCCAGCAGCTTTGACGGGACCCCAAACACTGAAGCTTTCTTT. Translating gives CASSFDGTPNTEAFF.

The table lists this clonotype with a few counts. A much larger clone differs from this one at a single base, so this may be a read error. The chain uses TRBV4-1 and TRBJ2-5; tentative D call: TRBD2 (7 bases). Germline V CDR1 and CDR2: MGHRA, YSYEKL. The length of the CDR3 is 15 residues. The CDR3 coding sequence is TGCACCAGCAGCCGGAAGGGGGAGGGCGAGGAGACCCAGTACTTC. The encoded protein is CTSSRKGEGEETQYF.

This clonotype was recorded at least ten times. As DNA, the CDR3 is TGTGCCAGCAGCGTCGAGGAGGCTTCGAGAGAGACCCAGTACTTC. Translated, it gives CASSVEEASRETQYF. This chain links TRBV9 with TRBJ2-5, with D tentatively TRBD2 (5 bases). CDR3 length equals 15 residues. The germline V and J ends were trimmed by 2 bases and 4 bases, with 15 bases remaining between them. The V gene's germline CDR1 is SGDLS and CDR2 YYNGEE.

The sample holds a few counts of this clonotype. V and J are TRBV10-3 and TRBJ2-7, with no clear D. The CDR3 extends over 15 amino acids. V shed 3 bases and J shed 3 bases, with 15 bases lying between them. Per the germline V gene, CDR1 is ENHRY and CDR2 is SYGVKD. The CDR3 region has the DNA TGTGCCATCAGTGATTGGGCAGAGCGAAGCTACGAGCAGTACTTC. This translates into CAISDWAERSYEQYF.

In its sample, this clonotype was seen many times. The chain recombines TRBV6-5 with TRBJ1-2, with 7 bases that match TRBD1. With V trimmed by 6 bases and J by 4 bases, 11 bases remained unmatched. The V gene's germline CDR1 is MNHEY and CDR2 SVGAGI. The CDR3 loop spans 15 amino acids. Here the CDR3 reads CASSRTRQGGYGYTF. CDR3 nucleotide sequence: TGTGCCAGCAGCCGAACTAGACAGGGCGGCTATGGCTACACCTTC.

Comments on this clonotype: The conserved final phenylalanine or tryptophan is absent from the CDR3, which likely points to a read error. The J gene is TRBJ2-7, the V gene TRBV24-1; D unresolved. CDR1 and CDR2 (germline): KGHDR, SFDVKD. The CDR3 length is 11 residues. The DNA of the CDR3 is TGTGCCAGCAGTCTTTCCTACGAACAGTACTGC. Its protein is CASSLSYEQYC.

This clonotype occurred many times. For the CDR3, the DNA is TGTGCCAGCAGCCCCCTGGATAGCCAGCCCCAGCATTTT. Translated, it gives CASSPLDSQPQHF. The chain joins TRBV3-1 to TRBJ1-5; D is uncertain. The CDR3 contains 13 residues. V lost 4 bases and J 7 bases, leaving 11 bases between the germline ends. CDR1 and CDR2 from the germline V gene are LGHDT and YNNKEL (reference sequence).

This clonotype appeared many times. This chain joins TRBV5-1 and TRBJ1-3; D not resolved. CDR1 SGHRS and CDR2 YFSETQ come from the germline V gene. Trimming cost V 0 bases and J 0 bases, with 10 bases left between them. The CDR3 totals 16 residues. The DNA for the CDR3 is TGCGCCAGCAGCTTGGCTGGCCCCGTCTCTGGAAACACCATATATTTT. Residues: CASSLAGPVSGNTIYF.

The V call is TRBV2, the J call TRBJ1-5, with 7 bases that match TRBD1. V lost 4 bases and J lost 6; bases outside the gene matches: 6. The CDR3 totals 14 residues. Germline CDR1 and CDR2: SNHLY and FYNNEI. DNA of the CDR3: TGTGCCAGCAGTGCCGGGACAGATGGTCAGCCCCAGCATTTT. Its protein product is CASSAGTDGQPQHF.

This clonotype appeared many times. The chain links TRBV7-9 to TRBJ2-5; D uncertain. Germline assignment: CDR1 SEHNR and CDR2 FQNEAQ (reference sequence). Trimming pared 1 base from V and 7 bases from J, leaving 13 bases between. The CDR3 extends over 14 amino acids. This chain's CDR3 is CASSLVRPIGTQYF. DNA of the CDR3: TGTGCCAGCAGCTTAGTCAGGCCAATAGGGACCCAGTACTTC.

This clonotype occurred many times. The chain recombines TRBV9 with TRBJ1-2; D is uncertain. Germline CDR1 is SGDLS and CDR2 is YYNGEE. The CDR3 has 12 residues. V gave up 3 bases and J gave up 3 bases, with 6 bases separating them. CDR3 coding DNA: TGTGCCAGCAGCGGACACTACTATGGCTACACCTTC. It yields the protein CASSGHYYGYTF.

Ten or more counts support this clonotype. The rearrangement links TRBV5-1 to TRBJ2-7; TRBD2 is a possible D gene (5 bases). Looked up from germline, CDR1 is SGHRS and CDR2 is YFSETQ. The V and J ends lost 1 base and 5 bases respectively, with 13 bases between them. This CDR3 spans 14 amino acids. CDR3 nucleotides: TGCGCCAGCAGCTTGCCCCTCGGAGGCCACGAGCAGTACTTC. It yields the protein CASSLPLGGHEQYF.

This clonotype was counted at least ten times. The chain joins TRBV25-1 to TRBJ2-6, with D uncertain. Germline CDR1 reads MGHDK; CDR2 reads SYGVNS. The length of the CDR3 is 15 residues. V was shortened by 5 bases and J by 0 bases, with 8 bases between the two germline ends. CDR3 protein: CASSRVISGANVLTF. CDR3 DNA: TGTGCCAGCAGTCGTGTTATCTCTGGGGCCAACGTCCTGACTTTC.

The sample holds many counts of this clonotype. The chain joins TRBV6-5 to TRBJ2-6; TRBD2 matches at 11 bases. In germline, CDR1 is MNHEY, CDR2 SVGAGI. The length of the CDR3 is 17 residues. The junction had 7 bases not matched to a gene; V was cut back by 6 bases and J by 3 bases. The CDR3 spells CASSELAGAGGANVLTF. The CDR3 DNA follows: TGTGCCAGCAGCGAACTAGCGGGAGCTGGTGGGGCCAACGTCCTGACTTTC.

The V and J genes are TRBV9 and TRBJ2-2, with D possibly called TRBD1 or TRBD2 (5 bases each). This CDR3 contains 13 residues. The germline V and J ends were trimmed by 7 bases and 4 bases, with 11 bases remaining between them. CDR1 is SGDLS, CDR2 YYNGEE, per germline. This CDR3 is CASWDGRTGELFF. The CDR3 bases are TGTGCCAGCTGGGACGGACGCACCGGGGAGCTGTTTTTT.

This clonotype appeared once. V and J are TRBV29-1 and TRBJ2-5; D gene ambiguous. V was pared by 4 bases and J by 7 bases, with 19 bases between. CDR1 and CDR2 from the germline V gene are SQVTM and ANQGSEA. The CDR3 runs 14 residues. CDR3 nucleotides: TGCAGCGTTGTATACCACGACCGCTTAGTGACCCAGTACTTC. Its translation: CSVVYHDRLVTQYF.

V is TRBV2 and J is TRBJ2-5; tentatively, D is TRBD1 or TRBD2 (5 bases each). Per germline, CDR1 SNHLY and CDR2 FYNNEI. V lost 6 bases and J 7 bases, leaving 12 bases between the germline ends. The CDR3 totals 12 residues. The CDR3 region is CASRGQRGTQYF. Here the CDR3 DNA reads TGTGCCAGCAGGGGTCAGAGGGGGACCCAGTACTTC.

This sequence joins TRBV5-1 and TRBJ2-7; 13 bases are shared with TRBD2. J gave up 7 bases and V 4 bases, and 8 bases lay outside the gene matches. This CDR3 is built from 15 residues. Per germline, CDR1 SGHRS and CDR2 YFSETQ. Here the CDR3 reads CASSETSGGVGEQYF. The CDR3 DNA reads TGCGCCAGCAGCGAAACTAGCGGGGGGGTCGGAGAGCAGTACTTC.

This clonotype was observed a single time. Here the CDR3 DNA reads TGTGCCAGCAGAGGGACGCTGGCGAACACCGGGGAGCTGTTTTTT. Translated, it gives CASRGTLANTGELFF. The chain recombines TRBV6-1 with TRBJ2-2; either TRBD1 or TRBD2 may supply D (5 bases each). Deletions cut 6 bases from V and 0 bases from J, with 11 bases between. The CDR3 runs 15 residues. The germline CDR1 and CDR2 sequences are MNHNS and SASEGT.

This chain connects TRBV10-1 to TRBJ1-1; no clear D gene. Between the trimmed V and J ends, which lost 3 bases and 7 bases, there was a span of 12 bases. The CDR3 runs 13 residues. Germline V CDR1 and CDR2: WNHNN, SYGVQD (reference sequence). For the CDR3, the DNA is TGCGCCAGCAGTGAACGCAGAGAGGGTGAAGCTTTCTTT. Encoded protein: CASSERREGEAFF.

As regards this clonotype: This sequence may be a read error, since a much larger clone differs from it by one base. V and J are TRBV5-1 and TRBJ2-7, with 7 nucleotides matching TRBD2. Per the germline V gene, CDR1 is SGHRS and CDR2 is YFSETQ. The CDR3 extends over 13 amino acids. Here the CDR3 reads CASSLGEGYGQYF. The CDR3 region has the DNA TGCGCCAGCAGCTTGGGGGAGGGTTACGGGCAGTACTTC.

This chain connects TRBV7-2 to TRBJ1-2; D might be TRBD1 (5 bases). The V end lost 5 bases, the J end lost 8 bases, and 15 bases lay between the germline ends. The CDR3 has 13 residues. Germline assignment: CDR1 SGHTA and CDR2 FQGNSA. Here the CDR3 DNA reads TGTGCCAGCAGCCCTAATCAGGGAACGGGCTACACCTTC. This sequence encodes CASSPNQGTGYTF.

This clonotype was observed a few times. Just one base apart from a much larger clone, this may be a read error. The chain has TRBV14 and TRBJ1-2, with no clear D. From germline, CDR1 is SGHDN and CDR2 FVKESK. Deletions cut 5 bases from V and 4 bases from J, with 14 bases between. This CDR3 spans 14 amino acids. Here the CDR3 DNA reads TGTGCCAGCAGCAGCTTAGTACCCGTCTATGGCTACACCTTC. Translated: CASSSLVPVYGYTF.

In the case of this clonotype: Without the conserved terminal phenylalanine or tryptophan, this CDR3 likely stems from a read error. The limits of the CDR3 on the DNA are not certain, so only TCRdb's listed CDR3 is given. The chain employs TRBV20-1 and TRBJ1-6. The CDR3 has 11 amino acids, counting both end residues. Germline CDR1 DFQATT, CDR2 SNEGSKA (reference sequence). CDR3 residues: CSAKKGGGPNY.

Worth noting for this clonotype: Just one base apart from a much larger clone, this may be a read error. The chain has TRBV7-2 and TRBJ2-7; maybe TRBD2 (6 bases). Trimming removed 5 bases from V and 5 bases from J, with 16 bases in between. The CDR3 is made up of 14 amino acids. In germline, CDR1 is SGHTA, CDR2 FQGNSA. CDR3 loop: CASSGREGGDEQYF. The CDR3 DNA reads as TGTGCCAGCAGCGGGCGGGAAGGTGGCGACGAGCAGTACTTC.

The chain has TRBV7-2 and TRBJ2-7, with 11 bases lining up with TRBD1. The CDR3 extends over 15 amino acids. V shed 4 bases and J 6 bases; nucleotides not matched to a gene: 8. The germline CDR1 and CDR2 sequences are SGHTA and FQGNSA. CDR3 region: CASSSVGQGVLEQYF. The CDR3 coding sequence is TGTGCCAGCAGCTCGGTGGGACAGGGGGTACTCGAGCAGTACTTC.